This T cell receptor beta chain appears in the sequencing data of a study of blood T cell repertoires in COVID-19. Whole-study context: COVID-19 samples, acute and convalescent, were from the United States, Italy and Spain. PBMCs, B-cell-depleted T cells, or T cells provided the cDNA or gDNA that made up the material.

The V and J ends lost 2 bases and 0 bases respectively, with 17 bases between them. This CDR3 has 17 residues. CDR1 and CDR2 from the germline V gene are SNHLY and FYNNEI. Study processing details: Nucleated cell counts were estimated from reference gene primer amplification. Here immunoSEQ multiplex PCR was the method, and the copy in TCRdb shows in-frame clones only, minus some. The D gene and trimming were derived from the DNA, and the V and J assignments and clone size from that table. The sample yields about 90,000 clones, 80% to 95% seen once. The origin of this receptor is a woman aged 55 to 70 with active COVID-19. This sequence joins TRBV2 and TRBJ2-7; perhaps TRBD1 as D (6 bases). The sample consisted of peripheral blood. Written as DNA, the CDR3 is TGTGCCAGCAGTGAACTCAGGGGACGGCTGAGCTCCTACGAGCAGTACTTC. Translated: CASSELRGRLSSYEQYF. The full variable domain, completed using reference TRBV2 and TRBJ2-7, is EPEVTQTPSHQVTQMGQEVILRCVPISNHLYFYWYRQILGQKVEFLVSFYNNEISEKSEIFDDQFSVERPDGSNFTLKIRSTKLEDSAMYFCASSELRGRLSSYEQYFGPGTRLTVT.